This T cell receptor (beta chain) originates from a study of cytomegalovirus exposure and HLA in healthy donors. In the PCR, 60 Vbeta and 13 Jbeta primers were used. Assay used: immunoSEQ multiplex PCR; TCRdb lists only in-frame clones, some missing. The table includes about 60,000 clones, about 69% detected once. About this clone: The antigen is unknown.

Study outcomes and limitations: Later analysis associated a missense DCLRE1C variant with TCR beta V- and J-gene trimming. Reports state that TCR beta sequences accurately predicted most subjects' HLA-A and HLA-B alleles. Presence/absence analysis assumed near-uniform sequencing depth across donors.

Germline values: CDR1 GTSNPN, CDR2 SVGIG (reference sequence). The CDR3 consists of 15 residues. Deletions cut 1 base from V and 3 bases from J, with 13 bases between. Sequencing was done on a sample of PBMCs. The clonotype comes from a man aged 35-49 years in good health and CMV-seropositive. The chain carries TRBV30 and TRBJ1-5, with D uncertain. Here the CDR3 reads CAWSGDKSSNQPQHF. CDR3 nucleotide sequence: TGTGCCTGGAGTGGAGACAAAAGTTCCAATCAGCCCCAGCATTTT. Full variable domain (outside the CDR3, taken from reference TRBV30 and TRBJ1-5): SQTIHQWPATLVQPVGSPLSLECTVEGTSNPNLYWYRQAAGRGLQLLFYSVGIGQISSEVPQNLSASRPQDRQFILSSKKLLLSDSGFYLCAWSGDKSSNQPQHFGDGTRLSIL.